This entry is about one TCR beta chain. Original processing methods: Nucleated cell number was recorded as an estimate derived from reference gene primer amplification. Generated by immunoSEQ multiplex PCR, the TCRdb table keeps only in-frame clones and is missing some. The V and J calls and clone size are taken from that table; D and trimming were inferred from the DNA. The table shows approximately 140,000 clones, with about 87% occurring only once. The V end lost 1 base, the J end lost 0 bases, and 12 bases lay between the germline ends. The CDR3 consists of 16 residues. Germline loops: CDR1 MGHRA, CDR2 YSYEKL. Participant-given clinical history determined each cohort assignment. The sample originates from a study of blood T cell repertoires in COVID-19. Across the study: Either two negative PCRs, clearance, or symptom resolution qualified Cohort 3 donors as recovered. Whether acute or convalescent, the COVID-19 samples came from the United States, Italy and Spain.

The receptor was isolated from a man in his fifties in a cohort exposed to, infected with or recovered from COVID-19 (not recorded which). The chain couples TRBV4-1 to TRBJ1-1; no clear D. The sequencing sample was made of PBMCs or T cells enriched from blood (not recorded which). The CDR3 loop is CASSQVSGDMNTEAFF. DNA for the CDR3: TGCGCCAGCAGCCAAGTAAGCGGAGACATGAACACTGAAGCTTTCTTT.